The 19 T cell receptor beta chains listed next were all sequenced from one sample in a study of blood T cell repertoires in COVID-19. Profiled with immunoSEQ multiplex PCR; TCRdb holds only in-frame clones, not every one. This table holds 200,000 to 300,000 clones, roughly 90% found once. The specimen was peripheral blood. These receptors came from a man in his sixties who had recovered from COVID-19.

This chain joins TRBV4-2 and TRBJ2-3, with 7 bases matching TRBD2. J was trimmed by 3 bases and V by 1 base; bases with no gene match: 10. The germline V gene has CDR1 LGHNA and CDR2 YNFKEQ. This CDR3 contains 17 residues. CDR3 nucleotide sequence: TGTGCCAGCAGCCAAGGCCTCGGGATAGCGGGTACAGATACGCAGTATTTT. Its translation is CASSQGLGIAGTDTQYF.

V is TRBV6-1 and J is TRBJ1-6; D gene unclear. In germline, CDR1 is MNHNS, CDR2 SASEGT. CDR3 length equals 14 residues. V gave up 1 base and J gave up 14 bases, with 15 bases separating them. The CDR3 spells CASSEGPGSRALHF. CDR3 nucleotides: TGTGCCAGCAGTGAAGGACCGGGGTCTCGGGCCCTCCACTTT.

V usage is TRBV10-2 and J usage is TRBJ2-2; 9 nucleotides agree with TRBD2. The junction had 2 bases not matched to a gene; V was cut back by 8 bases and J by 1 base. The CDR3 spans 14 residues. Germline V gene lookup returns CDR1 WSHSY and CDR2 SAAADI. The CDR3 nucleotides read TGCGCCAGCTCGACTAGCGGGAACACCGGGGAGCTGTTTTTT. This codes for CASSTSGNTGELFF.

This chain links TRBV2 with TRBJ2-3; 11 nucleotides agree with TRBD2. The germline gives CDR1 SNHLY, CDR2 FYNNEI. V gave up 8 bases and J gave up 8 bases; unmatched junction bases: 3. The CDR3 sequence is 12 residues long. This CDR3 reads CASFSGGVTQYF. CDR3 DNA: TGTGCCAGCTTTAGCGGGGGGGTTACGCAGTATTTT.

This clone came up many times. This chain connects TRBV1 to TRBJ2-7; no check of the table's D call, TRBD2, against the DNA was made. TRBV1 is annotated as a pseudogene. This CDR3 contains 16 residues. In DNA, the CDR3 is TGCACCCGGGGTTGGTTGGCTAGCGGGGGGGCCTACGAGCAGTACTTC. Its protein is CTRGWLASGGAYEQYF.

The chain couples TRBV30 to TRBJ2-3; 14 bases are a match to TRBD2. Germline lookup yields CDR1 GTSNPN and CDR2 SVGIG (reference sequence). With 4 bases clipped from V and 8 bases from J, the junction kept 5 bases outside the gene matches. The CDR3 covers 14 residues. Here the CDR3 reads CAWTTSGGAGTQYF. CDR3 nucleotide sequence: TGTGCCTGGACGACTAGCGGGGGGGCCGGTACGCAGTATTTT.

Only a few counts were recorded for this clone. The CDR3 loop reads CASSIRGGERYGYTF. The CDR3 coding sequence is TGTGCCAGTAGTATTCGAGGGGGCGAGCGCTATGGCTACACCTTC. The chain couples TRBV19 to TRBJ1-2; TRBD1 agrees at 7 bases. Losses at the gene ends were 3 bases for V and 4 bases for J; bases not matched to a gene: 8. Germline V CDR1 and CDR2: LNHDA, SQIVND (reference sequence). The CDR3 is 15 residues long.

This clone was seen once. J is TRBJ2-5 and V is TRBV28; 8 bases agree with TRBD1. V dropped 2 bases and J dropped 7; count of bases not matched to a gene: 3. The CDR3 contains 13 residues. From germline, CDR1 is MDHEN and CDR2 SYDVKM. CDR3 bases: TGTGCCAGCAGTTTAGGACAGGGAAGGACCCAGTACTTC. It yields the protein CASSLGQGRTQYF.

Only one count was recorded for this clone. The chain links TRBV5-1 to TRBJ2-2, with 12 bases aligning to TRBD1. Germline CDR1 SGHRS, CDR2 YFSETQ. The CDR3 runs 20 residues. The V and J ends lost 1 base and 0 bases, in that order; junction bases with no gene match: 10. The CDR3 protein is CASSLSRDRGRGPNTGELFF. The CDR3, as DNA: TGCGCCAGCAGCTTGTCCCGGGACAGGGGGCGCGGGCCGAACACCGGGGAGCTGTTTTTT.

The chain is built from TRBV15 and TRBJ2-5, with no clear D. The V end lost 3 bases, the J end lost 0 bases, and 5 bases lay between the germline ends. The V gene's germline CDR1 is LNHNV and CDR2 YYDKDF (reference sequence). This CDR3 is built from 13 residues. This chain's CDR3 is CATSRHYQETQYF. The CDR3, as DNA: TGTGCCACCAGCAGGCACTACCAAGAGACCCAGTACTTC.

This clone appeared a single time. The genes are TRBV9 and TRBJ2-3; TRBD2 might be the D (5 bases). Germline V CDR1 and CDR2: SGDLS, YYNGEE. Trimming removed 3 bases from V and 6 bases from J, with 20 bases in between. The CDR3 is 16 residues long. The CDR3 DNA reads TGTGCCAGCAGCGAAAGAGGGTCTGTAGGGCGGGATACGCAGTATTTT. This translates into CASSERGSVGRDTQYF.

The chain couples TRBV19 to TRBJ2-2; 8 bases map to TRBD1. The germline CDR1 and CDR2 sequences are LNHDA and SQIVND (reference sequence). This CDR3 is built from 15 residues. V trimming: 2 bases; J trimming: 7 bases; junction bases outside the gene matches: 6. The CDR3 sequence: CASSINRGEDGELFF. CDR3 sequence (DNA): TGTGCCAGTAGTATAAACAGGGGGGAGGACGGGGAGCTGTTTTTT.

This sequence joins TRBV5-1 and TRBJ1-5; weak D call: TRBD1 (6 bases). In germline, CDR1 is SGHRS, CDR2 YFSETQ. V was cut by 0 bases and J by 4 bases, with 11 bases left in between. This CDR3 region has 15 residues. The CDR3 bases are TGCGCCAGCAGCTTGGAGCAGGGGCGTAATCAGCCCCAGCATTTT. It specifies CASSLEQGRNQPQHF.

The V gene is TRBV2, the J gene TRBJ1-5; the match to TRBD1 covers 7 bases. This CDR3 contains 12 residues. V dropped 8 bases and J dropped 5; count of bases not matched to a gene: 3. In germline, CDR1 is SNHLY, CDR2 FYNNEI. The CDR3 sequence: CASRDRDQPQHF. The CDR3 nucleotides are TGTGCCAGCCGGGACAGAGATCAGCCCCAGCATTTT.

The chain couples TRBV6-5 to TRBJ1-1; 8 bases match TRBD1. CDR3 length: 13 amino acids. The germline gives CDR1 MNHEY, CDR2 SVGAGI. V was clipped by 6 bases and J by 4 bases; unmatched bases: 4. CDR3 nucleotides: TGTGCCAGCAGACCAACAGGGGGCACTGAAGCTTTCTTT. Translating gives CASRPTGGTEAFF.

CDR3 sequence: CASSLDSNYGYTF. CDR3 nucleotides: TGTGCCAGCAGCTTAGACAGTAACTATGGCTACACCTTC. This chain joins TRBV11-2 and TRBJ1-2; the D is unclear. The V and J ends lost 0 bases and 1 base respectively, with 3 bases between them. The V gene's germline CDR1 is SGHAT and CDR2 FQNNGV. This CDR3 contains 13 residues.

This sequence joins TRBV7-8 and TRBJ1-6; tentatively, D is TRBD1 (5 bases). The CDR3 is 13 residues long. V lost 3 bases and J lost 14, with 14 bases in between. Per germline, CDR1 SGHVS and CDR2 FQNEAQ. CDR3 nucleotide sequence: TGTGCCAGCAGCTTGGAAGACAGTCGGACCCTCCACTTT. Encoded protein: CASSLEDSRTLHF.

The chain uses TRBV20-1 and TRBJ2-5; D is perhaps TRBD2 (6 bases). The CDR3 totals 16 residues. Germline V CDR1 and CDR2: DFQATT, SNEGSKA (reference sequence). Trimming shortened V by 3 bases and J by 5 bases, and 22 bases separated the two germline ends. CDR3 DNA sequence: TGCAGTGCTAGTAATCCTAGCGCCCGCCTAGGGGAGACCCAGTACTTC. Encoded protein: CSASNPSARLGETQYF.

The chain carries TRBV18 and TRBJ1-2, with TRBD1 identical over 7 bases. Germline loops: CDR1 KGHSH, CDR2 LQKENI. Trimming took 3 bases from V and 4 from J; bases not matched to a gene: 5. The CDR3 consists of 14 residues. For the CDR3, the DNA is TGTGCCAGCTCACCGGGACAGCCTATCTATGGCTACACCTTC. Translation gives CASSPGQPIYGYTF.